This T cell receptor beta chain was captured by sequencing in a study of T cell responses to AZD1222 COVID-19 vaccine. General study points: Most donors were white British, females outnumbered males, and clonal diversity was possibly underestimated. Unmutated variant regions are reportedly targeted by nearly half of spike-specific TCRs. At study baseline, merely five or six AZD1222 recipients were seropositive.

The CDR3 is 13 residues long. Germline CDR1 LGHDT, CDR2 YNNKEL (reference sequence). The V and J ends lost 4 bases and 2 bases respectively, with 6 bases between them. The protocol was immunoSEQ multiplex PCR, while the TCRdb copy is restricted to in-frame clones and leaves out a portion. The sample consists of approximately 150,000 clones, roughly 88% of them appearing once. Comments on this clone: Its antigen is undetermined.

The source of this sequence is an adult who received the AZD1222 COVID-19 vaccine. The chain is built from TRBV3-1 (or the pseudogene TRBV3-2) and TRBJ2-1; D ambiguous. The starting material was peripheral blood, obtained 28 days after the second AZD1222 dose. Here the CDR3 DNA reads TGTGCCAGCAGCCTGCTTGCCTACAATGAGCAGTTCTTC. Its translation is CASSLLAYNEQFF.